This T cell receptor (beta chain) originates from a study of control samples from healthy donors and cancer patients. This CDR3 has 14 amino acids. With V trimmed by 6 bases and J by 6 bases, 10 bases remained unmatched. The germline CDR1 and CDR2 sequences are SGHNT and YYREEE (reference sequence). Some clones are missing from TCRdb's copy, which holds only in-frame ones; the method was immunoSEQ multiplex PCR. The profile shows around 100,000 clones, about 90% of them singletons. The sample taken for sequencing was blood. This sequence joins TRBV5-4 and TRBJ2-3; 7 bases align to TRBD2. This TCR was sampled from a woman aged 45-59 years in good health. Written as DNA, the CDR3 is TGTGCCAGCACCGGGGACTACACAATGGATACGCAGTATTTT. Its translation is CASTGDYTMDTQYF.